These T cell receptor beta chains were read from a single sample in a study of shared clonotypes between healthy human individuals. Sequencing used immunoSEQ multiplex PCR; TCRdb keeps in-frame clones, though not all of them. This sample carries roughly 2 million clones, about 94% of them seen once, and the ten largest clones take roughly 0.13%. The sequencing sample was made of naive CD4+ T cells sorted from blood. The receptors shown here come from a man younger than 35 in good health. Each CDR3 is given with its conserved first and last residue. Fields, in order: CDR3 protein, CDR3 DNA, clone size, J gene, D gene, V gene. A D gene is named only where the DNA matches it firmly. Some rows have no size entry. The others give once, few or many, or a class for an expanded clone.

CDR3aa: CASSLSPGQGLVGDGYTF
CDR3nt: TGCGCCAGCAGCTTATCCCCGGGACAGGGATTGGTGGGGGATGGCTACACCTTC
abundance: NA
j_gene: TRBJ1-2
d_gene: TRBD1
v_gene: TRBV5-1

CDR3aa: CASSVRGDPTGEQYF
CDR3nt: TGTGCCAGCAGCGTGAGGGGGGACCCCACGGGCGAGCAGTACTTC
abundance: NA
j_gene: TRBJ2-7
d_gene: NA
v_gene: TRBV9

CDR3aa: CASSLDTNYGYTF
CDR3nt: TGCGCCAGCAGCCTGGACACTAACTATGGCTACACCTTC
abundance: NA
j_gene: TRBJ1-2
d_gene: NA
v_gene: TRBV10-2

CDR3aa: CASSQDMTGGVLRETQYF
CDR3nt: TGCGCCAGCAGCCAAGACATGACAGGGGGTGTATTGAGGGAGACCCAGTACTTC
abundance: once
j_gene: TRBJ2-5
d_gene: TRBD1
v_gene: TRBV4-1

CDR3aa: CASSIGTGNSPLHF
CDR3nt: TGTGCCAGTAGTATTGGGACAGGGAATTCACCCCTCCACTTT
abundance: NA
j_gene: TRBJ1-6
d_gene: TRBD1
v_gene: TRBV19

CDR3aa: CASSVTGTSGSTDTQYF
CDR3nt: TGTGCCAGCAGCGTGACCGGGACTAGCGGTAGCACAGATACGCAGTATTTT
abundance: NA
j_gene: TRBJ2-3
d_gene: TRBD2
v_gene: TRBV9

CDR3aa: CASSLHSEGYSYEQYF
CDR3nt: TGCGCCAGCAGCCTCCATAGCGAGGGGTACTCCTACGAGCAGTACTTC
abundance: NA
j_gene: TRBJ2-7
d_gene: NA
v_gene: TRBV4-1

CDR3aa: CASSQDHGNEKLFF
CDR3nt: TGCGCCAGCAGCCAAGATCATGGGAATGAAAAACTGTTTTTT
abundance: NA
j_gene: TRBJ1-4
d_gene: NA
v_gene: TRBV4-3

CDR3aa: CASSFPGNYEQYF
CDR3nt: TGTGCCAGCAGTTTCCCAGGTAACTACGAGCAGTACTTC
abundance: NA
j_gene: TRBJ2-7
d_gene: NA
v_gene: TRBV28

CDR3aa: CASSDTRVHGSDEQFF
CDR3nt: TGTGCCAGCAGTGATACACGAGTTCACGGGTCTGATGAGCAGTTCTTC
abundance: NA
j_gene: TRBJ2-1
d_gene: NA
v_gene: TRBV25-1

CDR3aa: CASSPSIHEQFF
CDR3nt: TGTGCCAGCAGCCCTTCTATCCATGAGCAGTTCTTC
abundance: NA
j_gene: TRBJ2-1
d_gene: NA
v_gene: TRBV14

CDR3aa: CASSVTGGPRF
CDR3nt: TGTGCCAGCAGCGTTACAGGGGGCCCCCGGTTC
abundance: NA
j_gene: TRBJ1-2
d_gene: TRBD1
v_gene: TRBV2

CDR3aa: CASSRGTSGSAEQYF
CDR3nt: TGTGCCAGCAGTAGGGGGACTAGCGGGAGTGCGGAGCAGTACTTC
abundance: NA
j_gene: TRBJ2-7
d_gene: TRBD2
v_gene: TRBV6-5

CDR3aa: CASSQELSSGGGQYF
CDR3nt: TGTGCCAGCAGCCAAGAATTATCCAGCGGGGGAGGGCAGTACTTC
abundance: NA
j_gene: TRBJ2-7
d_gene: TRBD2
v_gene: TRBV4-2

CDR3aa: CASSRGQGENSPLHF
CDR3nt: TGTGCCAGCAGCCGGGGACAGGGTGAAAATTCACCCCTCCACTTT
abundance: NA
j_gene: TRBJ1-6
d_gene: TRBD1
v_gene: TRBV7-9

CDR3aa: CASSQQGSRSSDTQYF
CDR3nt: TGTGCCAGCAGCCAACAGGGATCCCGGAGTTCGGATACGCAGTATTTT
abundance: NA
j_gene: TRBJ2-3
d_gene: NA
v_gene: TRBV7-9

CDR3aa: CASYSGTGGHRDTGELFF
CDR3nt: TGTGCCTCCTATTCCGGTACAGGGGGCCACCGGGACACCGGGGAGCTGTTTTTT
abundance: NA
j_gene: TRBJ2-2
d_gene: TRBD1
v_gene: TRBV30

CDR3aa: CASSSPNGDTEAFF
CDR3nt: TGTGCCAGCAGTTCCCCCAACGGGGACACTGAAGCTTTCTTT
abundance: NA
j_gene: TRBJ1-1
d_gene: NA
v_gene: TRBV6-6

CDR3aa: CASSGGLGNQPQHF
CDR3nt: TGTGCCAGTAGTGGCGGACTGGGCAATCAGCCCCAGCATTTT
abundance: NA
j_gene: TRBJ1-5
d_gene: NA
v_gene: TRBV19

CDR3aa: CASSPGQERHGYTF
CDR3nt: TGTGCCAGCAGCCCTGGACAGGAACGACATGGCTACACCTTC
abundance: NA
j_gene: TRBJ1-2
d_gene: TRBD1
v_gene: TRBV9

CDR3aa: CASSLRRTGPQGVNSPLHF
CDR3nt: TGTGCCAGCAGTCTAAGGCGGACAGGTCCCCAGGGGGTAAATTCACCCCTCCACTTT
abundance: NA
j_gene: TRBJ1-6
d_gene: TRBD1
v_gene: TRBV11-1

CDR3aa: CASSQTGPDEQYF
CDR3nt: TGCGCCAGCAGCCAAACAGGGCCCGACGAGCAGTACTTC
abundance: NA
j_gene: TRBJ2-7
d_gene: NA
v_gene: TRBV5-1

CDR3aa: CSVYDIPEAFF
CDR3nt: TGCAGCGTTTACGATATCCCTGAAGCTTTCTTT
abundance: NA
j_gene: TRBJ1-1
d_gene: NA
v_gene: TRBV29-1

CDR3aa: CASSSGQTSSYEQYF
CDR3nt: TGTGCCAGCAGTTCGGGACAGACAAGCTCCTACGAGCAGTACTTC
abundance: NA
j_gene: TRBJ2-7
d_gene: TRBD1
v_gene: TRBV28

CDR3aa: CASTNALGQGTLDYGYTF
CDR3nt: TGTGCCAGTACAAACGCCCTTGGACAGGGGACGTTAGACTATGGCTACACCTTC
abundance: NA
j_gene: TRBJ1-2
d_gene: TRBD1
v_gene: TRBV18

CDR3aa: CASSLPGGNGYTF
CDR3nt: TGCGCCAGCAGCCTCCCTGGGGGTAATGGCTACACCTTC
abundance: NA
j_gene: TRBJ1-2
d_gene: NA
v_gene: TRBV4-1

CDR3aa: CSVEGGQGGGYEQYF
CDR3nt: TGCAGCGTTGAAGGGGGACAGGGGGGAGGCTACGAGCAGTACTTC
abundance: NA
j_gene: TRBJ2-7
d_gene: TRBD1
v_gene: TRBV29-1

CDR3aa: CASSYAETQYF
CDR3nt: TGTGCCAGCAGTTACGCGGAGACCCAGTACTTC
abundance: NA
j_gene: TRBJ2-5
d_gene: NA
v_gene: TRBV6-5

CDR3aa: CASSVAPADTQETQYF
CDR3nt: TGTGCCAGCAGCGTAGCCCCCGCGGACACCCAAGAGACCCAGTACTTC
abundance: NA
j_gene: TRBJ2-5
d_gene: NA
v_gene: TRBV9

CDR3aa: CASSYGRNYGYTF
CDR3nt: TGTGCCAGCAGTTATGGGCGAAACTATGGCTACACCTTC
abundance: NA
j_gene: TRBJ1-2
d_gene: NA
v_gene: TRBV6-5

CDR3aa: CASSTTGTGTGELFF
CDR3nt: TGCGCCAGCAGCACGACCGGGACAGGGACCGGGGAGCTGTTTTTT
abundance: NA
j_gene: TRBJ2-2
d_gene: TRBD1
v_gene: TRBV5-1

CDR3aa: CASSRSQGMGETQYF
CDR3nt: TGTGCCAGCAGCCGTAGTCAGGGGATGGGGGAGACCCAGTACTTC
abundance: NA
j_gene: TRBJ2-5
d_gene: NA
v_gene: TRBV11-2

CDR3aa: CAWSVGGNNSPLHF
CDR3nt: TGTGCCTGGAGTGTCGGGGGGAATAATTCACCCCTCCACTTT
abundance: few
j_gene: TRBJ1-6
d_gene: NA
v_gene: TRBV30